This is a list of T cell receptor beta chains from one sample in a study of T cell responses to AZD1222 COVID-19 vaccine. Measured with immunoSEQ multiplex PCR; TCRdb has only the in-frame clones, and not every one. The repertoire holds around 160,000 clones, with roughly 90% as singletons. Sample: peripheral blood, taken on day 0 of AZD1222 vaccination. The receptor set was obtained from an adult in good health. Each CDR3 is given with its conserved first and last residue. The D gene is left open where the match is weak.

v_call	d_call	j_call	cdr3_aa	cdr3_nt
TRBV9	NA	TRBJ1-5	CASSKGPAENQPQHF	TGTGCCAGCAGCAAGGGACCTGCGGAGAATCAGCCCCAGCATTTT
TRBV25-1	NA	TRBJ1-4	CASSEIGNEKLFF	TGTGCCAGCAGTGAAATAGGGAATGAAAAACTGTTTTTT
TRBV6-6	TRBD1	TRBJ1-4	CASTSQGAPNEKLFF	TGTGCCAGCACCTCACAGGGGGCACCTAATGAAAAACTGTTTTTT
TRBV6-5	NA	TRBJ1-3	CASSPSGNTIYF	TGTGCCAGCAGCCCCTCAGGAAACACCATATATTTT
TRBV6-6	NA	TRBJ1-5	CASSYHRGTNNQPQHF	TGTGCCAGCAGTTACCACCGAGGGACGAACAATCAGCCCCAGCATTTT
TRBV4-3	TRBD2	TRBJ2-1	CASSQASGRMDEQFF	TGCGCCAGCAGCCAAGCCAGCGGGAGAATGGATGAGCAGTTCTTC
TRBV12-3/TRBV12-4	NA	TRBJ1-5	CASRLTSNQPQHF	TGTGCCAGCAGACTCACTAGCAATCAGCCCCAGCATTTT
TRBV13	NA	TRBJ1-4	CATRGTPTNEKLFF	TGTGCCACCCGGGGGACCCCAACTAATGAAAAACTGTTTTTT
TRBV4-1	TRBD2	TRBJ2-4	CASSQDKSRGGFNIQYF	TGCGCCAGCAGCCAAGATAAGTCGCGGGGGGGCTTTAACATTCAGTACTTC
TRBV10-3	NA	TRBJ2-1	CAINQVGGVTYNEQFF	TGTGCCATCAATCAAGTTGGTGGGGTAACCTACAATGAGCAGTTCTTC
TRBV30	TRBD2	TRBJ2-7	CAWSVQLGLAKAYEQYF	TGTGCCTGGAGTGTGCAATTGGGACTAGCGAAAGCCTACGAGCAGTACTTC
TRBV6-4	TRBD2	TRBJ2-7	CASSDLGLAGIHEQYF	TGTGCCAGCAGTGACTTAGGACTAGCGGGTATCCACGAGCAGTACTTC
TRBV19	NA	TRBJ1-2	CASARSYGYTF	TGTGCCAGCGCCAGGAGCTATGGCTACACCTTC